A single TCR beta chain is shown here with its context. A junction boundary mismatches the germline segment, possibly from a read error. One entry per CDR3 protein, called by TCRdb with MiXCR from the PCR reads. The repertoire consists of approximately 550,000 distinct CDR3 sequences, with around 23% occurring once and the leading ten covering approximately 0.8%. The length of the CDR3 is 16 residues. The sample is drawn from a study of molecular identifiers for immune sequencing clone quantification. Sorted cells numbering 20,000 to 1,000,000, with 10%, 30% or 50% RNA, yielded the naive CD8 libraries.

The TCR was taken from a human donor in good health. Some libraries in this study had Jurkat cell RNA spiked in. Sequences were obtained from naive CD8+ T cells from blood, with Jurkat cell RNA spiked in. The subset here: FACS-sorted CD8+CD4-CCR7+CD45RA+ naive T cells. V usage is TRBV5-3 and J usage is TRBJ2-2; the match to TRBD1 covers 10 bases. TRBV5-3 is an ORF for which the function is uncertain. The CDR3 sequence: CASSSGDRGNTGELFF. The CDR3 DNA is TGTGCCAGCAGCTCCGGGGACAGGGGGAACACCGGGGAGCTGTTTTTT.